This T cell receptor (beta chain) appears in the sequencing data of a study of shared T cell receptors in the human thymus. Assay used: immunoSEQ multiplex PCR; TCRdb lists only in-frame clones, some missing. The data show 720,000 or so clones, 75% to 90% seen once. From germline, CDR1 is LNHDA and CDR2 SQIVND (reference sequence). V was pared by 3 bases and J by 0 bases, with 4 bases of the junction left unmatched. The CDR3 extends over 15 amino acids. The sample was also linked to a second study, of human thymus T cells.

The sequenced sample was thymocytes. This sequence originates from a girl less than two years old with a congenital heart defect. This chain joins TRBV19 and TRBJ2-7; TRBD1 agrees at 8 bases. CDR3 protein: CASSIGQGHSYEQYF. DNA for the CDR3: TGTGCCAGTAGTATCGGACAGGGTCACTCCTACGAGCAGTACTTC.